Below, 15 T cell receptor beta chains from the same sample are listed, as sequenced in a study of blood T cell repertoires in COVID-19 (TCRdb year 2020). Preparation of the library involved the immunoSEQ multiplex PCR assay. Sourced from immuneACCESS, this table was stored by TCRdb with only in-frame sequences that have V and J called. A share of the clones is absent; for the studies checked, an unresolved V gene accounts for under half, and the remainder has no known explanation. In all, the sample holds tens of thousands of clones, and roughly 80% of those were seen once. The leading ten clones occupy approximately 10% of the sample. The specimen was peripheral blood. The receptors were sampled from a human donor in a cohort sampled during active COVID-19.

The rearrangement joins TRBV19 to TRBJ2-1, with D possibly matching TRBD1 (5 bases). CDR1 LNHDA and CDR2 SQIVND come from the germline V gene (reference sequence). This CDR3 is built from 14 residues. V lost 7 bases, J lost 0 bases, and 10 bases lay in between. The CDR3 loop is CASKGRVSYNEQFF. CDR3 bases: TGTGCCAGTAAAGGCAGGGTCTCCTACAATGAGCAGTTCTTC.

This CDR3 is CASSLSTVETQYF. The CDR3 DNA follows: TGTGCCAGCAGTTTATCCACGGTGGAGACCCAGTACTTC. The V call is TRBV28, the J call TRBJ2-5; no firm D call. CDR1 MDHEN and CDR2 SYDVKM come from the germline V gene. The CDR3 totals 13 residues. With 1 base removed from V and 5 bases from J, the gap between germline ends came to 8 bases. Variable domain in full (rest from reference TRBV28 and TRBJ2-5): DVKVTQSSRYLVKRTGEKVFLECVQDMDHENMFWYRQDPGLGLRLIYFSYDVKMKEKGDIPEGYSVSREKKERFSLILESASTNQTSMYLCASSLSTVETQYFGPGTRLLVL.

J is TRBJ2-3 and V is TRBV9, with a weak D call TRBD2 (5 bases). Germline CDR1 is SGDLS and CDR2 is YYNGEE. V lost 4 bases and J 4 bases, leaving 16 bases between the germline ends. This CDR3 spans 15 amino acids. The CDR3 loop reads CASSPGPLAADTQYF. The CDR3 nucleotides are TGTGCCAGCAGCCCGGGTCCCCTAGCCGCAGATACGCAGTATTTT.

V and J are TRBV7-3 and TRBJ1-1; maybe TRBD1 (6 bases). Germline loops: CDR1 SGHTA, CDR2 FQGTGA. Trimming took off 3 bases at V and 8 bases at J, with 13 bases between the two ends. This CDR3 has 13 amino acids. CDR3 region: CASSFRAGDEAFF. CDR3 nucleotide sequence: TGTGCCAGCAGCTTCCGGGCAGGGGACGAAGCTTTCTTT.

In this sample, this clone turned up once. The chain employs TRBV5-5 and TRBJ2-5, with D perhaps TRBD2 (7 bases). The V end lost 3 bases, the J end lost 4 bases, and 16 bases lay between the germline ends. The CDR3 runs 15 residues. The germline CDR1 and CDR2 sequences are SGHKS and YYEKEE (reference sequence). The CDR3 region is CASSSGAGDGETQYF. The CDR3 bases are TGTGCCAGCAGCTCGGGGGCGGGAGACGGAGAGACCCAGTACTTC.

This clone has just one count. The chain uses TRBV6-5 and TRBJ2-1; 7 nucleotides align to TRBD2. The CDR3 extends over 13 amino acids. Germline CDR1 is MNHEY and CDR2 is SVGAGI. The J segment lost 8 bases and the V segment lost 8 bases, leaving 9 bases of the junction unmatched. This CDR3 reads CASGGVQFDEQFF. The CDR3 region has the DNA TGTGCCAGCGGGGGGGTGCAATTTGATGAGCAGTTCTTC.

The chain has TRBV6-2 or TRBV6-3 and TRBJ2-7, with D possibly TRBD1 on 6 matching bases. The CDR3 is 16 amino acids. V was shortened by 5 bases and J by 2 bases, with 19 bases between the two germline ends. Germline V gene sequence: CDR1 MNHEY, CDR2 SVGEGT. The CDR3 bases are TGTGCCAGCAGTGCTCTCGGGACACTCAAGACCTACGAGCAGTACTTC. This encodes CASSALGTLKTYEQYF.

The count of this clone is one. V usage is TRBV7-3 and J usage is TRBJ2-1; D call uncertain. The ends were cut back, 1 base at V and 9 bases at J, with 10 bases in the middle. The CDR3 spans 13 residues. From germline, CDR1 is SGHTA and CDR2 FQGTGA. DNA for the CDR3: TGTGCCAGCAGCTTAAGCCTAGTGACTGAGCAGTTCTTC. It codes for CASSLSLVTEQFF.

The V call is TRBV14, the J call TRBJ2-1; D is perhaps TRBD2 (6 bases). CDR1 SGHDN and CDR2 FVKESK come from the germline V gene. V was clipped by 4 bases and J by 3 bases, with 13 bases between them. The CDR3 sequence is 15 residues long. The CDR3 nucleotides read TGTGCCAGCAGCCCGGGACTGCCCAACTACAATGAGCAGTTCTTC. Translating it yields CASSPGLPNYNEQFF.

The rearrangement joins TRBV5-5 to TRBJ1-4; TRBD1 aligns across 8 bases. The V segment lost 3 bases and the J segment 3 bases; nucleotides outside the gene matches: 1. This CDR3 is built from 14 residues. Per the germline V gene, CDR1 is SGHKS and CDR2 is YYEKEE (reference sequence). The CDR3 DNA is TGTGCCAGCAGCTCGACAGGGGCTAATGAAAAACTGTTTTTT. Translated, it gives CASSSTGANEKLFF.

The rearrangement links TRBV5-4 to TRBJ1-1; D possibly corresponds to TRBD1 (6 bases). Germline V gives CDR1 SGHNT, CDR2 YYREEE (reference sequence). This CDR3 spans 14 amino acids. The ends were cut back, 7 bases at V and 1 base at J, with 14 bases in the middle. CDR3 region: CASRGGASNTEAFF. Written as DNA, the CDR3 is TGTGCCAGCCGGGGGGGGGCGTCGAACACTGAAGCTTTCTTT.

In the case of this clone: Other DNA sequences of this sample code for an identical CDR3. J is TRBJ1-1 and V is TRBV9; D perhaps matches TRBD1 (5 bases). The CDR3 extends over 16 amino acids. Germline V gene lookup returns CDR1 SGDLS and CDR2 YYNGEE. V dropped 0 bases and J dropped 5 bases, with 17 bases sitting between them. The CDR3 DNA reads as TGTGCCAGCAGCGTAGCTCCCACGGGGGGAGGAACTGAAGCTTTCTTT. It translates to CASSVAPTGGGTEAFF.

The CDR3 spells CASSLVVSGGTDTQYF. In nucleotides, the CDR3 is TGCGCCAGCAGCTTGGTGGTTAGCGGGGGCACAGATACGCAGTATTTT. This chain connects TRBV5-1 to TRBJ2-3; the match to TRBD2 covers 8 bases. CDR1 is SGHRS and CDR2 is YFSETQ in the germline V gene. The CDR3 has 16 amino acids. The junction had 4 bases not matched to a gene; V was cut back by 0 bases and J by 1 base.

CDR3 DNA sequence: TGTGCCAGTAGTATAAACAGCGGGAGTAGCATTCAGTACTTC. Its translation: CASSINSGSSIQYF. The chain has TRBV19 and TRBJ2-4, with 8 bases identical to TRBD2. With V trimmed by 2 bases and J by 9 bases, 6 bases remained unmatched. This CDR3 has 14 residues. Germline loops: CDR1 LNHDA, CDR2 SQIVND (reference sequence).

The CDR3 here is CASSPGAVLRSGANVLTF. For the CDR3, the DNA is TGTGCCAGCAGTCCTGGGGCAGTCCTGCGCTCTGGGGCCAACGTCCTGACTTTC. This rearrangement joins TRBV7-3 to TRBJ2-6; D is possibly TRBD1 (5 bases). Germline V gene data show CDR1 as SGHTA and CDR2 as FQGTGA. V was clipped by 6 bases and J by 0 bases, with 18 bases between them. The CDR3 has 18 amino acids.